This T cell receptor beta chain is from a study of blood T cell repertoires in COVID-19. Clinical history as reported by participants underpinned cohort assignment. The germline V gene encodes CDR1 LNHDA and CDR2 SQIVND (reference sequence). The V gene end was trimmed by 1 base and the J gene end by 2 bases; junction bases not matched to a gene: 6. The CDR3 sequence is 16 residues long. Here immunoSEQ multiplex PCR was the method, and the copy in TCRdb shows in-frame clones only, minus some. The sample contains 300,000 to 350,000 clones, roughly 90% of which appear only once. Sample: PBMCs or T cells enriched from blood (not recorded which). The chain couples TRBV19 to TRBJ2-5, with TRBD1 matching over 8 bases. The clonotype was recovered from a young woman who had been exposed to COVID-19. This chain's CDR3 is CASSIGGTGTQETQYF. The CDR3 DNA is TGTGCCAGTAGTATAGGCGGGACAGGAACTCAAGAGACCCAGTACTTC.